These 16 T cell receptor beta chains came from one sample sequenced in a study of technical replicates of blood from several donors. Clones were sequenced by immunoSEQ multiplex PCR, and TCRdb holds only the in-frame ones, with some missing. The sample consists of 75,000 to 100,000 clones, approximately 94% of them appearing once. The specimen sequenced was T cells isolated from PBMCs. Every receptor here comes from a human donor in good health.

This clone is a singleton in its sample. The CDR3 protein is CAISLENTGELFF. DNA of the CDR3: TGTGCCATCAGTCTAGAGAACACCGGGGAGCTGTTTTTT. The V and J genes are TRBV10-3 and TRBJ2-2, with D unresolved. Germline-derived CDR1 and CDR2 are ENHRY and SYGVKD. The CDR3 has 13 amino acids. The germline V and J ends were trimmed by 5 bases and 1 base, with 5 bases remaining between them.

Written as DNA, the CDR3 is TGTGCCAGCAGGAGATCGGCGGGTTACACCGGGGAGCTGTTTTTT. Translated: CASRRSAGYTGELFF. The V gene is TRBV2, the J gene TRBJ2-2, with a weak D call TRBD2 (5 bases). The CDR3 length is 15 residues. With 6 bases removed from V and 3 bases from J, the gap between germline ends came to 14 bases. Germline V lookup: CDR1 SNHLY, CDR2 FYNNEI.

This chain connects TRBV7-9 to TRBJ2-1; TRBD2 agrees at 10 bases. CDR3 length: 15 amino acids. V lost 8 bases to trimming and J lost 7 bases; unmatched junction nucleotides: 11. Germline CDR1 and CDR2: SEHNR and FQNEAQ (reference sequence). CDR3 protein: CASSTRTSGGNEQFF. The CDR3 DNA is TGTGCCAGCTCGACTAGGACTAGCGGTGGGAATGAGCAGTTCTTC.

The chain joins TRBV25-1 to TRBJ2-7; D perhaps matches TRBD2 (5 bases). Looked up from germline, CDR1 is MGHDK and CDR2 is SYGVNS. CDR3 size: 13 residues. V was trimmed by 2 bases and J by 4 bases, leaving 9 bases between them. The CDR3 DNA reads as TGTGCCAGCAGTGAACCGGGGAGATACGAGCAGTACTTC. Its protein is CASSEPGRYEQYF.

The chain recombines TRBV5-5 with TRBJ2-7; the D gene is possibly TRBD1 (6 bases). CDR1 is SGHKS and CDR2 is YYEKEE in the germline V gene (reference sequence). With 4 bases removed from V and 4 bases from J, the gap between germline ends came to 18 bases. CDR3 length: 15 amino acids. The CDR3 bases are TGTGCCAGCAGCCACGAGATAGACAGGTCATACGAGCAGTACTTC. Protein product: CASSHEIDRSYEQYF.

The chain combines TRBV19 with TRBJ2-2, with 8 bases identical to TRBD2. The junction had 5 bases not matched to a gene; V was cut back by 3 bases and J by 5 bases. The CDR3 totals 15 residues. Germline loops: CDR1 LNHDA, CDR2 SQIVND (reference sequence). The CDR3 loop is CASSMSGRWTGELFF. The CDR3 nucleotides read TGTGCCAGTAGTATGAGCGGGAGATGGACCGGGGAGCTGTTTTTT. Filled out from reference TRBV19 and TRBJ2-2, the complete variable domain reads DGGITQSPKYLFRKEGQNVTLSCEQNLNHDAMYWYRQDPGQGLRLIYYSQIVNDFQKGDIAEGYSVSREKKESFPLTVTSAQKNPTAFYLCASSMSGRWTGELFFGEGSRLTVL.

The chain couples TRBV30 to TRBJ2-3, with a possible D match to TRBD2 (6 bases). Germline V CDR1 and CDR2: GTSNPN, SVGIG (reference sequence). The CDR3 runs to 13 residues. V was clipped by 3 bases and J by 4 bases, with 11 bases between them. This CDR3 is CAWSRTTADTQYF. The CDR3 DNA is TGTGCCTGGAGCCGGACTACCGCAGATACGCAGTATTTT.

The chain uses TRBV2 and TRBJ2-1, with 7 bases lining up with TRBD1. The CDR3 has 13 residues. Germline V gives CDR1 SNHLY, CDR2 FYNNEI. Trimming cost V 6 bases and J 6 bases; bases outside gene matches: 5. DNA of the CDR3: TGTGCCAGCAGCGTGGGACAGCCCAATGAGCAGTTCTTC. Translation: CASSVGQPNEQFF.

The chain joins TRBV4-1 to TRBJ1-5; tentatively, D is TRBD1 (6 bases). Germline assignment: CDR1 MGHRA and CDR2 YSYEKL. V was pared by 0 bases and J by 7 bases, with 13 bases between. The CDR3 extends over 15 amino acids. This chain's CDR3 is CASSQERGGKQPQHF. CDR3 DNA sequence: TGCGCCAGCAGCCAAGAACGAGGGGGTAAGCAGCCCCAGCATTTT.

The V and J genes are TRBV7-9 and TRBJ2-1; D may be TRBD2 (5 bases). CDR3 length: 14 amino acids. The germline CDR1 and CDR2 sequences are SEHNR and FQNEAQ (reference sequence). Trimming removed 3 bases at V and 1 base at J, with 7 bases between. The CDR3 DNA is TGTGCCAGCAGCTTTGACTATTCCTACAATGAGCAGTTCTTC. Protein product: CASSFDYSYNEQFF.

This chain connects TRBV15 to TRBJ2-1; D unresolved. The CDR3 extends over 17 amino acids. From germline, CDR1 is LNHNV and CDR2 YYDKDF (reference sequence). Trimming took off 8 bases at V and 0 bases at J, with 20 bases between the two ends. The CDR3 DNA sequence: TGTGCCACCCTTAAATCCCCGGCTAGAATCTCCTACAATGAGCAGTTCTTC. Residues: CATLKSPARISYNEQFF.

V and J are TRBV19 and TRBJ2-1; D might be TRBD1 (6 bases). The CDR3 covers 16 residues. V shed 4 bases and J shed 5 bases, with 18 bases lying between them. Germline CDR1 LNHDA, CDR2 SQIVND (reference sequence). CDR3 loop: CASSTQRRTANNEQFF. The CDR3 DNA follows: TGTGCCAGTAGTACTCAAAGAAGGACAGCGAACAATGAGCAGTTCTTC.

This chain links TRBV11-3 with TRBJ1-4; 9 nucleotides line up with TRBD1. J was trimmed by 3 bases and V by 4 bases; bases with no gene match: 3. CDR3 length: 15 residues. The germline V gene encodes CDR1 SGHNT and CDR2 YENEEA. CDR3 protein: CASSSRQGANEKLFF. CDR3 coding DNA: TGTGCCAGCAGCTCCCGACAGGGGGCTAATGAAAAACTGTTTTTT.

This clone was seen at least ten times. This chain connects TRBV11-2 to TRBJ1-4; D might be TRBD1 (6 bases). CDR3 length: 15 residues. Trimming left V 3 bases short and J 8 bases short, with 16 bases between. Germline CDR1 and CDR2: SGHAT and FQNNGV. The DNA for the CDR3 is TGTGCCAGCAGCTTCAGTACCGGGACAATGGAAAAACTGTTTTTT. It codes for CASSFSTGTMEKLFF.

The V call is TRBV28, the J call TRBJ1-2; D is possibly TRBD1 (6 bases). CDR3 length: 13 residues. The germline V gene has CDR1 MDHEN and CDR2 SYDVKM. The V end lost 3 bases, the J end lost 5 bases, and 10 bases lay between the germline ends. The CDR3 reads CASSFSGDYGYTF. In nucleotides, the CDR3 is TGTGCCAGCAGTTTCTCAGGGGATTATGGCTACACCTTC.

The V gene is TRBV9, the J gene TRBJ1-5; D is perhaps TRBD1 (5 bases). The CDR3 has 15 residues. From germline, CDR1 is SGDLS and CDR2 YYNGEE. V lost 0 bases and J 7 bases, leaving 14 bases between the germline ends. The CDR3 loop reads CASSVGARGGQPQHF. In DNA, the CDR3 is TGTGCCAGCAGCGTAGGGGCTAGGGGAGGCCAGCCCCAGCATTTT. Full variable domain (missing parts from reference TRBV9 and TRBJ1-5): DSGVTQTPKHLITATGQRVTLRCSPRSGDLSVYWYQQSLDQGLQFLIQYYNGEERAKGNILERFSAQQFPDLHSELNLSSLELGDSALYFCASSVGARGGQPQHFGDGTRLSIL.